A single sample gave rise to the 10 T cell receptor beta chains below, sequenced in a study of blood T cells in healthy people across ages (dated by TCRdb to about 2015). The library was prepared using 5' RACE. TCRdb names Illumina HiSeq 2500 as the instrument used. The second PCR ran for about 7 to 11 cycles and used a J-beta primer mix along with a sample-barcoded 5' primer. TCRdb reran the public reads through fastp at Q25 and MiXCR, keeping productive beta chains. Rows are combined by CDR3 protein, so each entry shows the most common genes and DNA. This sample has 800,000 to 1,000,000 distinct CDR3 sequences in its table, and around 48% of those were observed once. Around 15% of the sample goes to the ten largest clones. Material for sequencing was blood. The source is a young man in good health.

The rearrangement uses TRBV25-1 and TRBJ1-2; 7 bases match TRBD1. This CDR3 has 13 residues. Germline V lookup: CDR1 MGHDK, CDR2 SYGVNS. The V segment lost 4 bases and the J segment 8 bases; nucleotides outside the gene matches: 7. CDR3 DNA sequence: TGTGCCAGCAGTGCCTTGACAGGGTTGGGCTACACCTTC. Translation: CASSALTGLGYTF.

Ten or more counts support this clonotype. The rearrangement joins TRBV3-1 to TRBJ1-2, with D possibly matching TRBD1 (5 bases). V lost 0 bases to trimming and J lost 2 bases, with 10 bases between them. The germline CDR1 and CDR2 sequences are LGHDT and YNNKEL (reference sequence). The CDR3 has 15 amino acids. The CDR3 nucleotides read TGTGCCAGCAGCCAAGAGGCAGGGAGGAACTATGGCTACACCTTC. This encodes CASSQEAGRNYGYTF.

This clonotype was seen only once. The rearrangement uses TRBV5-6 and TRBJ2-3, with D maybe TRBD1 (5 bases). With 1 base removed from V and 2 bases from J, the gap between germline ends came to 14 bases. Germline V gene lookup returns CDR1 SGHDT and CDR2 YYEEEE. The CDR3 is 16 residues long. The chain's CDR3 is CASSLPDRRHTDTQYF. CDR3 sequence (DNA): TGTGCCAGCAGCTTGCCAGACAGACGACACACAGATACGCAGTATTTT.

The V gene is TRBV3-1, the J gene TRBJ1-2; the D is unclear. There are 13 residues in the CDR3. Between the trimmed V and J ends, which lost 1 base and 8 bases, there was a span of 11 bases. Germline CDR1 and CDR2: LGHDT and YNNKEL (reference sequence). CDR3 sequence reads: CASSQVDWVGYTF. The CDR3 DNA reads TGTGCCAGCAGCCAAGTGGATTGGGTCGGCTACACCTTC.

The V gene is TRBV27, the J gene TRBJ2-5; 9 bases line up with TRBD2. CDR3 size: 16 residues. Per germline, CDR1 MNHEY and CDR2 SMNVEV (reference sequence). Germline trimming cut 7 bases from V and 8 bases from J; bases unmatched to any gene: 17. The CDR3 coding sequence is TGTGCCAGCAAAGAGCTGGGGTTAGCGGGGGAAGGTACCCAGTACTTC. Translation gives CASKELGLAGEGTQYF.

The chain has TRBV29-1 and TRBJ2-7, with 7 positions matching TRBD1. Per germline, CDR1 SQVTM and CDR2 ANQGSEA. Losses at the gene ends were 3 bases for V and 9 bases for J; bases not matched to a gene: 8. The CDR3 has 12 amino acids. The CDR3 coding sequence is TGCAGCGTTGACCAGACAGGGAGAGGGCAGTACTTC. As protein: CSVDQTGRGQYF.

The genes are TRBV20-1 and TRBJ2-3, with 7 bases that match TRBD2. This CDR3 comprises 14 residues. Germline V gene lookup returns CDR1 DFQATT and CDR2 SNEGSKA (reference sequence). V shed 6 bases and J 2 bases; nucleotides not matched to a gene: 8. CDR3 nucleotide sequence: TGCAGTGCCAACCCAGCGGGGACCACAGATACGCAGTATTTT. Protein: CSANPAGTTDTQYF.

V gene TRBV11-2 combines with J gene TRBJ2-5; D gene unclear. Germline values: CDR1 SGHAT, CDR2 FQNNGV. V dropped 5 bases and J dropped 0 bases, with 10 bases sitting between them. CDR3 length: 14 amino acids. CDR3 loop: CASSPRSYQETQYF. The CDR3 nucleotides read TGTGCCAGCAGCCCCCGGTCGTACCAAGAGACCCAGTACTTC. Looking up the rest from reference TRBV11-2 and TRBJ2-5 gives the full variable domain: EAGVAQSPRYKIIEKRQSVAFWCNPISGHATLYWYQQILGQGPKLLIQFQNNGVVDDSQLPKDRFSAERLKGVDSTLKIQPAKLEDSAVYLCASSPRSYQETQYFGPGTRLLVL.

This clonotype was counted between two and nine times. This sequence joins TRBV20-1 and TRBJ2-7; 10 bases map to TRBD1. The germline V gene has CDR1 DFQATT and CDR2 SNEGSKA (reference sequence). The CDR3 extends over 16 amino acids. V lost 5 bases and J lost 0; bases outside the gene matches: 10. CDR3: CSAPRSDRGLSYEQYF. The CDR3 coding sequence is TGCAGTGCTCCCCGATCCGACAGGGGGCTCTCCTACGAGCAGTACTTC.

This clonotype was seen more than once but under ten times. This rearrangement joins TRBV3-1 to TRBJ2-5; 12 nucleotides line up with TRBD2. The V gene's germline CDR1 is LGHDT and CDR2 YNNKEL (reference sequence). With 1 base clipped from V and 7 bases from J, the junction kept 4 bases outside the gene matches. The CDR3 is 15 residues long. The CDR3 here is CASSQGLAGVWTQYF. The CDR3 DNA is TGTGCCAGCAGCCAAGGACTAGCGGGGGTTTGGACCCAGTACTTC.